Sequencing of this T cell receptor (beta chain) was carried out in a study of T-cell reconstitution after alpha-beta-depleted transplantation in children. It was with unique molecular identifiers that the TCRbeta library was prepared. One entry per CDR3 protein results from TCRdb running MiXCR on the PCR reads. The sample consists of almost 500,000 distinct CDR3 sequences, around an eighth of them appearing once. The CDR3 contains 16 residues. Losses at the gene ends were 3 bases for V and 0 bases for J; bases not matched to a gene: 7. The TCR originated in a human donor who donated a stem cell graft to a child with combined immunodeficiency. J is TRBJ2-5 and V is TRBV12-3 or TRBV12-4, with TRBD1 matching over 7 bases. The specimen comprised PBMCs from the stem cell graft donor, sampled from the stem cell graft. The CDR3 loop is CASSFKGQRYQETQYF. Written as DNA, the CDR3 is TGTGCCAGCAGTTTCAAGGGACAGAGGTACCAAGAGACCCAGTACTTC.